A selection of T cell receptor beta chains follows, all from one sample in a study of shared clonotypes between healthy human individuals. Using immunoSEQ multiplex PCR, the repertoire was profiled, and TCRdb retains in-frame clones only, with some absent. The table records around 1.9 million clones, just under 95% of them present only once. The sequencing sample was made of naive CD8+ T cells from PBMCs. These receptors were taken from a man younger than 35 in good health. Some clones in this sample may be carry-over from other donors' samples. The CDR3 runs from the conserved cysteine through the conserved F or W. Each record gives: clone size, V gene, J gene, D gene, CDR3 DNA, CDR3 protein. The D gene is left open where the match is weak. Where a row states a size, it is once, few, many or the class of an expanded clone; other rows omit it.

>.|TRBV6-1|TRBJ2-7|.
TGTGCCAGCAGTGAAGCGGACAGCTACGAGCAGTACTTC
CASSEADSYEQYF
>.|TRBV5-1|TRBJ2-7|.
TGCGCCAGCAGCTGGCTTGAGCAGGGTGTCAACGAGCAGTACTTC
CASSWLEQGVNEQYF
>.|TRBV9|TRBJ1-2|.
TGTGCCAGCAGCGGCGAGACGGATAGCTATGGCTACACCTTC
CASSGETDSYGYTF
>.|TRBV7-8|TRBJ1-1|.
TGTGCCAGCAGCCCAGGATCTATTCCTGAAGCTTTCTTT
CASSPGSIPEAFF
>once|TRBV29-1|TRBJ2-7|.
TGCAGCGTTGAAGTCCAAGGAAGGAGCTACGAGCAGTACTTC
CSVEVQGRSYEQYF
>.|TRBV2|TRBJ1-4|.
TGTGCCAGCAGTTCTACGGACAGCCCACAACCTCCTGAAAAACTGTTTTTT
CASSSTDSPQPPEKLFF
>.|TRBV5-8|TRBJ2-3|TRBD2
TGTGCCAGCAGCTTGGGAACTAGCGGCACAGATACGCAGTATTTT
CASSLGTSGTDTQYF
>once|TRBV28|TRBJ1-4|.
TGTGCCAGCAGTTTATATGCAGCCTATAATGAAAAACTGTTTTTT
CASSLYAAYNEKLFF
>.|TRBV11-1|TRBJ2-3|.
TGTGCCAGCACCGACCTTGGGGGGCAGTATTTT
CASTDLGGQYF
>.|TRBV11-2|TRBJ2-1|.
TGTGCCAGCAGCTTATTTTTGGCCCCTGAGCAGTTCTTC
CASSLFLAPEQFF
>.|TRBV30|TRBJ2-5|.
TGTGCCTGGAGTGTAGGTCCCAGGGGAGAGACCCAGTACTTC
CAWSVGPRGETQYF
>.|TRBV29-1|TRBJ2-5|.
TGCAGCGTTGAATTGTCAGGAAAAGAGACCCAGTACTTC
CSVELSGKETQYF
>.|TRBV5-1|TRBJ2-3|.
TGCGCCAGCAGCTTGGGAGACACCACAGATACGCAGTATTTT
CASSLGDTTDTQYF
>.|TRBV7-9|TRBJ2-3|.
TGTGCCAGCAGCTCCCGAAGAGGACAGCACACAGATACGCAGTATTTT
CASSSRRGQHTDTQYF
>.|TRBV19|TRBJ1-2|.
TGTGCCAGTAGTCTAGAAAACTGGGACTATGGCTACACCTTC
CASSLENWDYGYTF
>.|TRBV18|TRBJ1-4|.
TGTGCCAGCTCACCACGTTCGGTTACGACTAATGAAAAACTGTTTTTT
CASSPRSVTTNEKLFF
>.|TRBV4-3|TRBJ2-2|TRBD2
TGCGCCAGCAGCCAAGGCGGGAGGGGGAACACCGGGGAGCTGTTTTTT
CASSQGGRGNTGELFF
>.|TRBV4-3|TRBJ2-3|TRBD2
TGCGCCAGCAGCCAAGATTTGGAGCGGGAGATCCCGGATACGCAGTATTTT
CASSQDLEREIPDTQYF
>.|TRBV11-2|TRBJ2-5|TRBD1
TGTGCCAGCAGCTACGGGACAGCCCTGGGGGCCCAGTACTTC
CASSYGTALGAQYF
>.|TRBV14|TRBJ2-7|TRBD1
TGTGCCAGCAGCGACGCCGGGACAGGATATTACGAGCAGTACTTC
CASSDAGTGYYEQYF
>.|TRBV7-9|TRBJ2-7|.
TGTGCCAGCAGCCCCCCGGGTGGGGGGATCACCTACGAGCAGTACTTC
CASSPPGGGITYEQYF
>.|TRBV4-1|TRBJ2-1|.
TGCGCCAGCAGCCTCGGGGGTAGCTCCTACAATGAGCAGTTCTTC
CASSLGGSSYNEQFF
>.|TRBV10-1|TRBJ2-7|.
TGCGCCAGCAGTGATCGTATAGACTCCTACGAGCAGTACTTC
CASSDRIDSYEQYF
>.|TRBV6-4|TRBJ2-1|.
TGTGCCAGCAGTGACCCATGGGGTGAGCAGTTCTTC
CASSDPWGEQFF
>.|TRBV9|TRBJ2-7|.
TGTGCCAGCAGCAAGGGGTCGGGCGAGCAGTACTTC
CASSKGSGEQYF
>once|TRBV27|TRBJ2-7|TRBD1
TGTGCCAGCAGAAACAGGGGGCGATCCTACGAGCAGTACTTC
CASRNRGRSYEQYF
>.|TRBV28|TRBJ2-1|TRBD2
TGTGCCAGCAGTCCCCGCGGGGGGAGCGTATACAATGAGCAGTTCTTC
CASSPRGGSVYNEQFF
>.|TRBV6-5|TRBJ1-5|.
TGTGCCAGCAGTTACCCGGGTCAGCCCCAGCATTTT
CASSYPGQPQHF
>.|TRBV7-3|TRBJ2-2|.
TGTGCCAGCAGCCCAACGTTGGCCGGGGAGCTGTTTTTT
CASSPTLAGELFF
>.|TRBV7-9|TRBJ2-5|.
TGTGCCAGCAGCTCTACGACCCGGGACGGCTCTAGGGAGACCCAGTACTTC
CASSSTTRDGSRETQYF
>few|TRBV4-1|TRBJ1-1|.
TGCGCCAGCAGCCAAGAGATTGCCAGCCGGAACACTGAAGCTTTCTTT
CASSQEIASRNTEAFF
>.|TRBV9|TRBJ2-3|.
TGTGCCAGCAGCGTAGGGGGTTCTTGGATCACAGATACGCAGTATTTT
CASSVGGSWITDTQYF
>.|TRBV4-1|TRBJ2-7|.
TGCGCCAGCAGCCACCCTCGCAGGGACGAGCAGTACTTC
CASSHPRRDEQYF
>.|TRBV5-6|TRBJ1-1|.
TGTGCCAGCAGCTTTCCGACGGGGAACACTGAAGCTTTCTTT
CASSFPTGNTEAFF
>.|TRBV30|TRBJ2-1|TRBD2
TGTGCCTGGGAGGGACTAGCGGGAGTCGGGTTCTTC
CAWEGLAGVGFF
>.|TRBV29-1|TRBJ2-7|TRBD2
TGCAGCGTCGCGGGAGGAGGGGCACCCGAGCAGTACTTC
CSVAGGGAPEQYF
>.|TRBV2|TRBJ2-3|TRBD2
TGTGCCAGCACTCAACCATGGGGGGGGGAGCATAGAGATACGCAGTATTTT
CASTQPWGGEHRDTQYF
>.|TRBV25-1|TRBJ1-1|TRBD1
TGTGCCAGCAGTGGGCCCCGGACAGGGAACACTGAAGCTTTCTTT
CASSGPRTGNTEAFF
>.|TRBV6-1|TRBJ1-1|.
TGTGCCAGCACTCAGGGTCGAACTGAAGCTTTCTTT
CASTQGRTEAFF
>.|TRBV19|TRBJ1-5|TRBD1
TGTGCCAGTAGTATCAGGACAGGGTACAATCAGCCCCAGCATTTT
CASSIRTGYNQPQHF